The next 22 T cell receptor beta chains were all read from a single sample in a study of blood T cell repertoires in COVID-19. This table comes from immunoSEQ multiplex PCR, and its TCRdb copy is limited to in-frame clones, with some not included. Of some 310,000 clones listed, around 87% are singletons. Sequenced: peripheral blood. These receptors all stem from a woman aged 40 to 50 with COVID-19, enrolled during active disease.

The genes are TRBV10-3 and TRBJ2-7; no definite D call. The V gene lost 4 bases and the J gene lost 7 bases, with 8 bases spanning the gap. The CDR3 sequence is 11 residues long. Germline V lookup: CDR1 ENHRY, CDR2 SYGVKD. CDR3 sequence reads: CAISGVFEQYF. CDR3 nucleotides: TGTGCCATCAGTGGCGTTTTTGAGCAGTACTTC.

The chain links TRBV28 to TRBJ2-7; the D gene is possibly TRBD1 (6 bases). V dropped 2 bases and J dropped 3 bases, with 8 bases sitting between them. The CDR3 is 13 residues long. Germline CDR1 and CDR2: MDHEN and SYDVKM. The CDR3 protein is CASSLVQGYEQYF. The CDR3 nucleotides read TGTGCCAGCAGTTTAGTACAGGGCTACGAGCAGTACTTC.

The chain couples TRBV19 to TRBJ2-3; the D gene is possibly TRBD2 (6 bases). The V end lost 8 bases, the J end lost 0 bases, and 18 bases lay between the germline ends. Per the germline V gene, CDR1 is LNHDA and CDR2 is SQIVND (reference sequence). The CDR3 totals 16 residues. CDR3 sequence reads: CASARSSDPSTDTQYF. The CDR3 region has the DNA TGTGCCAGTGCACGGTCTAGCGACCCTAGCACAGATACGCAGTATTTT.

The chain couples TRBV28 to TRBJ1-5; 11 bases line up with TRBD1. This CDR3 has 14 amino acids. Trimming at V came to 7 bases and at J to 4 bases, leaving 3 bases not matched to a gene. Looked up from germline, CDR1 is MDHEN and CDR2 is SYDVKM. This chain's CDR3 is CASTRDRGNQPQHF. For the CDR3, the DNA is TGTGCCAGCACCCGGGACAGGGGGAATCAGCCCCAGCATTTT.

The chain uses TRBV6-2 or TRBV6-3 and TRBJ1-5; TRBD1 is a possible D gene (5 bases). The V gene's germline CDR1 is MNHEY and CDR2 SVGEGT. This CDR3 comprises 15 residues. Trimming stripped 5 bases from V and 2 bases from J, with 13 bases between. The CDR3 spells CASSQPQGGNQPQHF. CDR3 DNA: TGTGCCAGCAGTCAGCCCCAGGGTGGCAATCAGCCCCAGCATTTT.

This clone was found once. The rearrangement joins TRBV19 to TRBJ1-6; TRBD1 matches at 9 bases. The CDR3 contains 15 residues. Losses at the gene ends were 5 bases for V and 10 bases for J; bases not matched to a gene: 9. CDR1 and CDR2 (germline): LNHDA, SQIVND (reference sequence). The CDR3 DNA follows: TGTGCCAGTAGTCCAACGGACAGGGGAGGCTCACCCCTCCACTTT. Protein: CASSPTDRGGSPLHF.

This chain uses TRBV10-3 with TRBJ1-1, with 11 nucleotides matching TRBD1. The V and J ends lost 6 bases and 3 bases, in that order; junction bases with no gene match: 12. The CDR3 extends over 17 amino acids. CDR1 and CDR2 (germline): ENHRY, SYGVKD. The chain's CDR3 is CAIRSTADRGLDTEAFF. CDR3 DNA: TGTGCCATCAGGAGTACTGCGGACAGGGGGCTGGACACTGAAGCTTTCTTT.

In its sample, this clone was seen once. This chain links TRBV14 with TRBJ1-1; D gene uncertain. Germline V gene data show CDR1 as SGHDN and CDR2 as FVKESK. V lost 1 base and J 1 base, leaving 4 bases between the germline ends. CDR3 length: 13 amino acids. CDR3 coding DNA: TGTGCCAGCAGCCAAGGCGGGAACACTGAAGCTTTCTTT. The encoded protein is CASSQGGNTEAFF.

The J gene is TRBJ1-6, the V gene TRBV30, with 10 bases aligning to TRBD1. CDR1 GTSNPN and CDR2 SVGIG come from the germline V gene (reference sequence). With V trimmed by 0 bases and J by 9 bases, 11 bases remained unmatched. The CDR3 consists of 17 residues. Written as DNA, the CDR3 is TGTGCCTGGAGTGTACCGGGACAGGGGAATCATGGTTCACCCCTCCACTTT. It yields the protein CAWSVPGQGNHGSPLHF.

The V call is TRBV18, the J call TRBJ1-2; weak D call: TRBD1 (5 bases). Trimming removed 2 bases at V and 0 bases at J, with 10 bases between. The length of the CDR3 is 15 residues. Looked up from germline, CDR1 is KGHSH and CDR2 is LQKENI. In nucleotides, the CDR3 is TGTGCCAGCTCACCAGACAGATTATCTAACTATGGCTACACCTTC. Translating it yields CASSPDRLSNYGYTF.

V usage is TRBV4-3 and J usage is TRBJ1-1; 9 bases align to TRBD1. The CDR3 loop spans 14 amino acids. After removal of 2 bases from V and 3 bases from J, the junction contained 1 base not matched to a gene. The germline V gene encodes CDR1 LGHNA and CDR2 YSLEER. The CDR3, as DNA: TGCGCCAGCAGCCAATGGGACAGGGACACTGAAGCTTTCTTT. Its translation is CASSQWDRDTEAFF.

This clone has ten or more counts. The V call is TRBV10-3, the J call TRBJ1-4; D is possibly TRBD1 (6 bases). Germline V gives CDR1 ENHRY, CDR2 SYGVKD. This CDR3 region has 16 residues. V lost 2 bases and J lost 5, with 15 bases in between. CDR3 amino acids: CAISEVGGAVNEKLFF. Written as DNA, the CDR3 is TGTGCCATCAGTGAGGTTGGGGGGGCGGTGAATGAAAAACTGTTTTTT.

V and J are TRBV5-1 and TRBJ1-2; D perhaps matches TRBD1 (5 bases). The germline V gene encodes CDR1 SGHRS and CDR2 YFSETQ. V was clipped by 4 bases and J by 0 bases, with 13 bases between them. The CDR3 is 15 residues long. CDR3 protein: CASSPFGGANYGYTF. CDR3 in DNA: TGCGCCAGCAGCCCGTTTGGGGGGGCTAACTATGGCTACACCTTC.

The V and J genes are TRBV6-1 and TRBJ2-7; 7 bases map to TRBD1. Germline V gene sequence: CDR1 MNHNS, CDR2 SASEGT. Trimming removed 2 bases from V and 7 bases from J; junction bases left unmatched: 11. This CDR3 contains 15 residues. The CDR3 sequence is CASSELLDRFEEQYF. The CDR3 nucleotides are TGTGCCAGCAGTGAATTGCTGGACAGGTTTGAAGAGCAGTACTTC.

The chain uses TRBV28 and TRBJ1-2; D not resolved. V dropped 1 base and J dropped 0 bases, with 3 bases sitting between them. The germline V gene encodes CDR1 MDHEN and CDR2 SYDVKM. This CDR3 contains 13 residues. CDR3: CASSLSANYGYTF. The CDR3 DNA sequence: TGTGCCAGCAGTTTATCAGCTAACTATGGCTACACCTTC.

The V call is TRBV7-2, the J call TRBJ2-4; 7 bases fit TRBD1. The CDR3 loop spans 18 amino acids. V gave up 3 bases and J gave up 3 bases; unmatched junction bases: 14. CDR1 and CDR2 (germline): SGHTA, FQGNSA. The CDR3 loop is CASSFRPRPGTVKNIQYF. The CDR3 coding sequence is TGTGCCAGCAGCTTCAGACCGCGACCTGGGACAGTCAAAAACATTCAGTACTTC.

The gene calls are TRBV10-1 and TRBJ1-1, with a tentative D call TRBD1 (6 bases). Germline loops: CDR1 WNHNN, CDR2 SYGVQD (reference sequence). V was trimmed by 7 bases and J by 0 bases, leaving 15 bases between them. This CDR3 has 15 amino acids. CDR3: CASNTGWGMNTEAFF. The DNA for the CDR3 is TGCGCCAGCAACACAGGGTGGGGGATGAACACTGAAGCTTTCTTT.

The chain joins TRBV14 to TRBJ2-1; maybe TRBD1 (6 bases). V was cut by 3 bases and J by 0 bases, with 9 bases left in between. This CDR3 comprises 15 residues. CDR1 and CDR2 from the germline V gene are SGHDN and FVKESK. CDR3 in DNA: TGTGCCAGCAGCCAGGGCAGGGGCTCCTACAATGAGCAGTTCTTC. Translation: CASSQGRGSYNEQFF.

This chain connects TRBV6-2 or TRBV6-3 to TRBJ1-5; the D is unclear. V was shortened by 7 bases and J by 6 bases, with 22 bases between the two germline ends. Germline loops: CDR1 MNHEY, CDR2 SVGEGT. This CDR3 has 16 residues. As DNA, the CDR3 is TGTGCCAGCACCCCCGTGCGGAGTATAGCAAGTCAGCCCCAGCATTTT. This translates into CASTPVRSIASQPQHF.

The rearrangement uses TRBV30 and TRBJ1-2; possibly TRBD1 for D (6 bases). Germline lookup yields CDR1 GTSNPN and CDR2 SVGIG (reference sequence). The CDR3 has 14 residues. The V end lost 0 bases, the J end lost 6 bases, and 14 bases lay between the germline ends. The CDR3 DNA follows: TGTGCCTGGAGTGTAACAGCCAGGGGCCATGGCTACACCTTC. Translating it yields CAWSVTARGHGYTF.

The chain employs TRBV4-2 and TRBJ1-4; D gene unclear. V was clipped by 2 bases and J by 0 bases, with 10 bases between them. Germline V lookup: CDR1 LGHNA, CDR2 YNFKEQ. This CDR3 region has 16 residues. CDR3 nucleotide sequence: TGTGCCAGCAGCCAATCTATCCGGGCAACTAATGAAAAACTGTTTTTT. The encoded protein is CASSQSIRATNEKLFF.

This chain joins TRBV28 and TRBJ1-3; unclear D gene. V shed 3 bases and J shed 0 bases, with 6 bases lying between them. The CDR3 totals 14 residues. The germline V gene has CDR1 MDHEN and CDR2 SYDVKM. The CDR3 DNA reads TGTGCCAGCAGTTTCCCCTACTCTGGAAACACCATATATTTT. Its protein is CASSFPYSGNTIYF.